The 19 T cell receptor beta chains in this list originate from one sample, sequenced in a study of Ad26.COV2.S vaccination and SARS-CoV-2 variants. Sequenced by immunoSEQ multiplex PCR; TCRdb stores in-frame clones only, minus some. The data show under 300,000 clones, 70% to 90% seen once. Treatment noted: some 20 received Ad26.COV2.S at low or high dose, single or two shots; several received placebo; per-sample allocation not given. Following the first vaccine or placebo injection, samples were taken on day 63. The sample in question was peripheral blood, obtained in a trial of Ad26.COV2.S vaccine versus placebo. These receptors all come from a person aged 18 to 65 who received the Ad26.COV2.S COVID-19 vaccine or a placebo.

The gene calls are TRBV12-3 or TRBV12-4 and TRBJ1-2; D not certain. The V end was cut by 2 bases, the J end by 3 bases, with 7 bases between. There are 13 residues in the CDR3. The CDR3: CASSLLLDYGYTF. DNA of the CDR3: TGTGCCAGCAGTTTATTACTGGACTATGGCTACACCTTC.

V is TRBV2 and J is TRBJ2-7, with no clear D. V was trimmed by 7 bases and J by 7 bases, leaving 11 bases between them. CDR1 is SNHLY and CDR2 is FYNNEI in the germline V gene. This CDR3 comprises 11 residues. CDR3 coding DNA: TGTGCCAGCAAAGCCGCCAGGGAGCAGTACTTC. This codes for CASKAAREQYF.

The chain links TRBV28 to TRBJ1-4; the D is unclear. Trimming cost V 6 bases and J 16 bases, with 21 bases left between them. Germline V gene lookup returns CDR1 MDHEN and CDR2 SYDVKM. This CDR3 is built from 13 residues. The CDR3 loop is CASSPVLGLGGFF. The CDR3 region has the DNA TGTGCCAGCAGCCCCGTGTTGGGCCTTGGCGGGTTTTTT.

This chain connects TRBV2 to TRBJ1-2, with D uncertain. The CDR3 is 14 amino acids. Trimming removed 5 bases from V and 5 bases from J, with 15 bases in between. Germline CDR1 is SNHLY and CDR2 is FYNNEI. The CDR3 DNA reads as TGTGCCAGCAGTTCTCTCGGACTCATTTATGGCTACACCTTC. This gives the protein CASSSLGLIYGYTF.

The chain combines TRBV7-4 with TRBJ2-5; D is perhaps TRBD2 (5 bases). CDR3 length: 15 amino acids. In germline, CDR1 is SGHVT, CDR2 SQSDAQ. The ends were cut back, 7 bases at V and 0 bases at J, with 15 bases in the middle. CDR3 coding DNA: TGTGCCAGCACCGTCTATCCAGCGGACCAAGAGACCCAGTACTTC. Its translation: CASTVYPADQETQYF.

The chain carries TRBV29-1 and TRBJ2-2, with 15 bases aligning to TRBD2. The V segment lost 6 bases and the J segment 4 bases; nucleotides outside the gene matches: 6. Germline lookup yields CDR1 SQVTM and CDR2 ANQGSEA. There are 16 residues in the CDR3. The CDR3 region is CSVGLAGGAGTGELFF. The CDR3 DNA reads TGCAGCGTAGGACTAGCGGGAGGGGCGGGCACCGGGGAGCTGTTTTTT.

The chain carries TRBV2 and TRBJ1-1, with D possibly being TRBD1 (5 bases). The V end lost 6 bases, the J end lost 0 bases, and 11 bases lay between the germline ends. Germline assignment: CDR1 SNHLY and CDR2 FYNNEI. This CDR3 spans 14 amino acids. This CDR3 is CASRIDSMNTEAFF. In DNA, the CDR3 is TGTGCCAGCAGGATTGACAGCATGAACACTGAAGCTTTCTTT. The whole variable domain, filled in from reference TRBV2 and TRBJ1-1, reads EPEVTQTPSHQVTQMGQEVILRCVPISNHLYFYWYRQILGQKVEFLVSFYNNEISEKSEIFDDQFSVERPDGSNFTLKIRSTKLEDSAMYFCASRIDSMNTEAFFGQGTRLTVV.

This chain's CDR3 is CASSPRTGYGYTF. CDR3 in DNA: TGTGCCAGTAGTCCAAGGACAGGGTATGGCTACACCTTC. The chain is built from TRBV19 and TRBJ1-2; TRBD1 matches 8 bases. The V and J ends lost 5 bases and 5 bases, in that order; junction bases with no gene match: 4. The CDR3 runs to 13 residues. Germline V gene data show CDR1 as LNHDA and CDR2 as SQIVND (reference sequence).

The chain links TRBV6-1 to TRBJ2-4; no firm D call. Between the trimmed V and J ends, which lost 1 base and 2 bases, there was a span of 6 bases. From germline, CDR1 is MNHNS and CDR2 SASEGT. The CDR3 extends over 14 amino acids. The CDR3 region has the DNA TGTGCCAGCAGTGAAGACCTTACCAAAAACATTCAGTACTTC. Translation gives CASSEDLTKNIQYF.

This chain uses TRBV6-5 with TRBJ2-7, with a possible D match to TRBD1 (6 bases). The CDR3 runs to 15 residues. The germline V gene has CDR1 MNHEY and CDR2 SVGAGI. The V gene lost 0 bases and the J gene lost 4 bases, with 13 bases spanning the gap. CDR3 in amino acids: CASSYSRQGMYEQYF. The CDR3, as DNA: TGTGCCAGCAGTTACTCGAGGCAGGGGATGTACGAGCAGTACTTC.

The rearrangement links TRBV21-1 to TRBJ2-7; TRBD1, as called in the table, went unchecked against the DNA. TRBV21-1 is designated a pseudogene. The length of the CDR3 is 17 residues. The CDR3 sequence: CASSNSMGQGGSYEQYV. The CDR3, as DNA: TGTGCCAGCAGCAACTCTATGGGACAGGGAGGATCCTACGAGCAGTACGTC.

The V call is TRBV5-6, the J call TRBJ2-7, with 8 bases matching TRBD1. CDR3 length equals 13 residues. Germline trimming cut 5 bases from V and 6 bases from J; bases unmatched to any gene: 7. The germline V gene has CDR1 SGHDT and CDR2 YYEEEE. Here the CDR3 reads CASRARGRSEQYV. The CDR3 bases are TGTGCCAGCAGAGCCAGGGGGCGCAGCGAGCAGTACGTC.

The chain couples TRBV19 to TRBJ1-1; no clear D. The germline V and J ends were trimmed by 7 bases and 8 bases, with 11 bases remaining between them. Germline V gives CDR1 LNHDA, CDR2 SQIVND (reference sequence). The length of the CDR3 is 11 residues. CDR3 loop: CASIAGGEAFF. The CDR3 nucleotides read TGTGCCAGTATTGCGGGAGGAGAAGCTTTCTTT.

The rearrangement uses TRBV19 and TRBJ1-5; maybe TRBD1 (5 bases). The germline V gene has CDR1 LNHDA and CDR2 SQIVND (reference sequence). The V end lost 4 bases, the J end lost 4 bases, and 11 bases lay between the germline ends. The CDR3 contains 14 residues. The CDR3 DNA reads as TGTGCCAGTAGTACCAGGGCTGGAAATCAGCCCCAGCATTTT. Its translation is CASSTRAGNQPQHF.

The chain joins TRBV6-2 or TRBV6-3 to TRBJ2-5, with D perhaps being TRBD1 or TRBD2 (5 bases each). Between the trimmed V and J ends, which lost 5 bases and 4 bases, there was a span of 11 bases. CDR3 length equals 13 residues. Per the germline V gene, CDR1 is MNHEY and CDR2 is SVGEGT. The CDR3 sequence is CASSRPGRETQYF. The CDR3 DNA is TGTGCCAGCAGTCGACCAGGGAGAGAGACCCAGTACTTC.

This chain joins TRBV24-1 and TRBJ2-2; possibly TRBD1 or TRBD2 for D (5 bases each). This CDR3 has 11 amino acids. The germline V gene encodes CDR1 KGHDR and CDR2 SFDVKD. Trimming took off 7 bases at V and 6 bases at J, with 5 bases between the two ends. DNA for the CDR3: TGTGCCACCAGGGGACCCGGGGAGCTGTTTTTT. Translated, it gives CATRGPGELFF.

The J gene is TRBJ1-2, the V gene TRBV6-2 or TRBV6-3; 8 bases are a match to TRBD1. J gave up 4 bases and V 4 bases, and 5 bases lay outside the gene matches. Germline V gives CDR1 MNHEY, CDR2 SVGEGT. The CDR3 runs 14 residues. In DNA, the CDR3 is TGTGCCAGCAGTTCACAAGGGACAGGCTATGGCTACACCTTC. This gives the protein CASSSQGTGYGYTF.

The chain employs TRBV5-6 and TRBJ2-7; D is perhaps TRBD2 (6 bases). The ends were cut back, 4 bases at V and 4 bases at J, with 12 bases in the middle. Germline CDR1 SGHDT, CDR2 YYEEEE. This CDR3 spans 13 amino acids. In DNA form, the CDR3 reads TGTGCCAGCAGCCCCGACGGGGGTTACGAGCAGTACGTC. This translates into CASSPDGGYEQYV.

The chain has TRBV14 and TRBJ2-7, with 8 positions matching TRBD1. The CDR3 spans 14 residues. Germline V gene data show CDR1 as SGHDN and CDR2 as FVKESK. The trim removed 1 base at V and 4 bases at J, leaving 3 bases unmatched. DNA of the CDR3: TGTGCCAGCAGCCAAGGGACAGGGAAATACGAGCAGTACGTC. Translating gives CASSQGTGKYEQYV.